This entry is about one T cell receptor (beta chain). No antigen is known for it. The sample is drawn from a study of T cells after yellow fever vaccination. Study-wide findings and caveats: Sorted repertoires could include abundant contaminating clonotypes from bulk cells.

Germline V CDR1 and CDR2: SGHTA, FQGNSA. V lost 3 bases and J lost 10; bases outside the gene matches: 1. This CDR3 spans 12 amino acids. TCRdb called the 5' RACE reads again in MiXCR, with one record for every CDR3 protein. Of some 390,000 distinct CDR3 sequences listed, 6.2% are singletons. The rearrangement joins TRBV7-2 to TRBJ2-1, with 9 bases that match TRBD2. The TCR originated in a man aged 30-40 years who received the YFV17D yellow fever vaccine. The sequences come from PBMCs, collected 5 days after the yellow fever booster vaccination. CDR3 bases: TGTGCCAGCAGCTTTCTAGCGGGGGAGCAGTTCTTC. Its translation is CASSFLAGEQFF.